The 2 T cell receptor beta chains given below trace back to one sample, sequenced in a study of post-analysis software for immune sequencing data. Whole-study results and caveats: In patients, five TRBV segments were more frequent than in controls, with TRBV5-6, TRBV5-1 and TRBV20-1 among them.

These receptors' antigens are unknown. The TCR beta cDNA libraries carried unique molecular identifiers. Each CDR3 protein gets one entry after TCRdb re-called the PCR reads with MiXCR. Of approximately 440,000 distinct CDR3 sequences in the sample, approximately 45% were seen once. Sequenced sample: blood. The source of these receptors is a girl between 10 and 17 years old with multiple sclerosis.

This clonotype has only a few counts. The chain carries TRBV20-1 and TRBJ1-5; 9 nucleotides align to TRBD1. There are 15 residues in the CDR3. Trimming at V came to 5 bases and at J to 4 bases, leaving 9 bases not matched to a gene. CDR1 is DFQATT and CDR2 is SNEGSKA in the germline V gene (reference sequence). The CDR3 nucleotides read TGCAGTGCTCCGGGACAGGGCACACTAAATCAGCCCCAGCATTTT. Translation: CSAPGQGTLNQPQHF.

V usage is TRBV3-1 and J usage is TRBJ2-3; tentative D call: TRBD2 (5 bases). The CDR3 spans 16 residues. Trimming left V 2 bases short and J 5 bases short, with 17 bases between. The V gene's germline CDR1 is LGHDT and CDR2 YNNKEL (reference sequence). The DNA of the CDR3 is TGTGCCAGCAGCCAACATAGGACTGGCGAGGGAGATACGCAGTATTTT. The encoded protein is CASSQHRTGEGDTQYF.